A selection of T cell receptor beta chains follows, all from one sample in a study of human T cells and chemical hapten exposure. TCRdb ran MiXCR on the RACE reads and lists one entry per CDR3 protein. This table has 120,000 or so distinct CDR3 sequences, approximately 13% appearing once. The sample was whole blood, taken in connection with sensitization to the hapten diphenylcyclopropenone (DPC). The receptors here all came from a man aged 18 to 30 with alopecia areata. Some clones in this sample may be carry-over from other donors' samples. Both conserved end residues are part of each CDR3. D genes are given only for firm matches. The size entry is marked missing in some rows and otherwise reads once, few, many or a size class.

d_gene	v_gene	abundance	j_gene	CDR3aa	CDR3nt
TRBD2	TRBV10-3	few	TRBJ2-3	CAISPGLATDTQYF	TGTGCCATCAGCCCGGGACTAGCCACAGATACGCAGTATTTT
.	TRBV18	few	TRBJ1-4	CASSPSGGEKLFF	TGTGCCAGCTCACCATCAGGAGGGGAAAAACTGTTTTTT
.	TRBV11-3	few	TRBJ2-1	CASSLDSEYEQFF	TGTGCCAGCAGCTTAGACTCTGAATATGAGCAGTTCTTC
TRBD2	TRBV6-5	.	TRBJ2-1	CASSRTSGGRNYNEQFF	TGTGCCAGCAGCCGAACTAGCGGGGGGAGAAACTACAATGAGCAGTTCTTC
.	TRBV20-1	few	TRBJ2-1	CSARDRIFSYNEQFF	TGCAGTGCTAGAGATAGGATCTTTTCCTACAATGAGCAGTTCTTC
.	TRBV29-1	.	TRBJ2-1	CSVRGNEQFF	TGCAGCGTTAGGGGAAATGAGCAGTTCTTC
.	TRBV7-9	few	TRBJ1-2	CASSLDGWTPNYGYTF	TGTGCCAGCAGCTTAGACGGATGGACACCTAACTATGGCTACACCTTC
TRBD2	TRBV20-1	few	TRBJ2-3	CSALGLAGALDTQYF	TGCAGTGCCCTCGGACTAGCGGGGGCCCTAGATACGCAGTATTTT
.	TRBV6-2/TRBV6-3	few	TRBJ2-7	CASSYYRDEQYF	TGTGCCAGCAGTTACTACAGGGACGAGCAGTACTTC
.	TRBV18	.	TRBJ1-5	CASAKGVLDQPQHF	TGTGCCAGCGCAAAAGGGGTATTGGATCAGCCCCAGCATTTT
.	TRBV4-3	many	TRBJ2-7	CASSQARGFGQYF	TGCGCCAGCAGCCAAGCTCGAGGTTTCGGGCAGTACTTC
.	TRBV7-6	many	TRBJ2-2	CASSIGSTGELFF	TGTGCCAGCAGCATCGGGAGCACCGGGGAGCTGTTTTTT
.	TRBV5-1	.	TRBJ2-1	CASSSSRTYEQFF	TGCGCCAGCAGCTCCTCCAGGACTTATGAGCAGTTCTTC
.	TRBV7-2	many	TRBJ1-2	CASSNDRFDGYTF	TGTGCCAGCAGCAATGACAGGTTTGATGGCTACACCTTC
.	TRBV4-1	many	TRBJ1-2	CASSQQHLSNYGYTF	TGCGCCAGCAGCCAGCAGCACCTCTCTAACTATGGCTACACCTTC
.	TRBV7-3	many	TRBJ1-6	CASSLVRGSPLHF	TGTGCCAGCAGCTTAGTTCGGGGTTCACCCCTCCACTTT
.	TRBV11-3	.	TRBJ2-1	CASSLDRGAVSYNEQFF	TGTGCCAGCAGCTTAGATAGGGGGGCTGTCTCCTACAATGAGCAGTTCTTC
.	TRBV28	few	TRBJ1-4	CASSLNWLSNEKLFF	TGTGCCAGCAGTTTAAACTGGCTTTCTAATGAAAAACTGTTTTTT
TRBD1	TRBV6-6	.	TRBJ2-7	CASSWTGEQYF	TGTGCCAGCAGTTGGACAGGCGAGCAGTACTTC
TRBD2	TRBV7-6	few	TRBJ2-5	CASSLNPGGRETQYF	TGTGCCAGCAGCTTAAATCCGGGGGGGAGGGAGACCCAGTACTTC
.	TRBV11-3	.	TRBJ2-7	CASSRGSTGSSSYEQYF	TGTGCCAGCAGCCGTGGGTCAACAGGCTCGAGCTCCTACGAGCAGTACTTC
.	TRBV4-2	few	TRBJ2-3	CASSQDSPSTDTQYF	TGTGCCAGCAGCCAAGACAGCCCTAGCACAGATACGCAGTATTTT
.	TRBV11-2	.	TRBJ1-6	CASGSGIFDSPLHF	TGTGCCAGCGGCTCAGGGATTTTCGATTCACCCCTCCACTTT
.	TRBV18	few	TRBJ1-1	CASSPPKTGRGNTEAFF	TGTGCCAGCTCACCACCAAAGACAGGCCGGGGGAACACTGAAGCTTTCTTT
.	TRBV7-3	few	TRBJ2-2	CASSLIGGANTGELFF	TGTGCCAGCAGCCTCATCGGGGGCGCGAACACCGGGGAGCTGTTTTTT
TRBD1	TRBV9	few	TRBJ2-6	CASNVNRDRVAGANVLTF	TGTGCCAGCAACGTTAACCGGGACAGGGTAGCTGGGGCCAACGTCCTGACTTTC
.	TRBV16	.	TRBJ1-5	CASSRVPTTQHF	TGTGCCAGCAGCCGGGTCCCAACGACCCAGCATTTT
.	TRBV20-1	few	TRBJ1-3	CSSSLDGNTIYF	TGCAGTTCGAGCCTGGATGGAAACACCATATATTTT
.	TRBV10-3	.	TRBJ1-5	CASNGAGSNQPQHF	TGTGCCTCCAATGGGGCGGGTAGCAATCAGCCCCAGCATTTT
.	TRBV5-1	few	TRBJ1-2	CASSRTVNYGYTF	TGCGCCAGCAGCAGGACAGTCAACTATGGCTACACCTTC
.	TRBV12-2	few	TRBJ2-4	CASRLEGLGKNIQYF	TGTGCAAGTCGCTTAGAAGGACTCGGCAAAAACATTCAGTACTTC
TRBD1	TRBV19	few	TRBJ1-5	CASSMGQVVSNQPQHF	TGTGCCAGTAGTATGGGACAGGTAGTTTCAAATCAGCCCCAGCATTTT
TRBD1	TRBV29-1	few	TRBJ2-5	CSVGRDRGLRETQYF	TGCAGCGTTGGCAGGGACAGGGGCCTTCGGGAGACCCAGTACTTC
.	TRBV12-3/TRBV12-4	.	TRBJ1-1	CASSLSGLATEAFF	TGTGCCAGCAGTTTAAGTGGACTAGCCACTGAAGCTTTCTTT
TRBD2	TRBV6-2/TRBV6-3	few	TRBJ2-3	CASTSSGGLTDTQYF	TGTGCCAGCACCTCAAGCGGGGGGTTGACAGATACGCAGTATTTT
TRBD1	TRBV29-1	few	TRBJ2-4	CSVLVGQSNIQYF	TGCAGCGTTCTGGTGGGACAGAGCAACATTCAGTACTTC